This T cell receptor (beta chain) was sequenced for a study of cytomegalovirus exposure and HLA in healthy donors. Study-wide context: HLA-typed donors were the source of about 85 million unique TCRs held in an early data release. Study results and limitations: Another analysis was done later, and it associated 16,951 TCR beta sequences with HLA alleles at 0.05 false discovery rate.

About this clone: Its specificity is not known.

Primers for the PCR totalled 60 Vbeta and 13 Jbeta. Sequencing used immunoSEQ multiplex PCR; TCRdb keeps in-frame clones, though not all of them. In the table there are 150,000 to 200,000 clones, around 77% of which are singletons. All donors participated as healthy donors of bone marrow. CDR1 is MNHEY and CDR2 is SVGAGI in the germline V gene. Trimming shortened V by 5 bases and J by 4 bases, and 14 bases separated the two germline ends. CDR3 length: 14 amino acids. This sequence was found in a woman in her twenties or thirties in good health and CMV-seronegative. This rearrangement joins TRBV6-5 to TRBJ1-1; possibly TRBD1 for D (5 bases). The sequencing input was PBMCs. The CDR3, as DNA: TGTGCCAGCAGTACCCAGGGATTCGGCACTGAAGCTTTCTTT. Residues: CASSTQGFGTEAFF.